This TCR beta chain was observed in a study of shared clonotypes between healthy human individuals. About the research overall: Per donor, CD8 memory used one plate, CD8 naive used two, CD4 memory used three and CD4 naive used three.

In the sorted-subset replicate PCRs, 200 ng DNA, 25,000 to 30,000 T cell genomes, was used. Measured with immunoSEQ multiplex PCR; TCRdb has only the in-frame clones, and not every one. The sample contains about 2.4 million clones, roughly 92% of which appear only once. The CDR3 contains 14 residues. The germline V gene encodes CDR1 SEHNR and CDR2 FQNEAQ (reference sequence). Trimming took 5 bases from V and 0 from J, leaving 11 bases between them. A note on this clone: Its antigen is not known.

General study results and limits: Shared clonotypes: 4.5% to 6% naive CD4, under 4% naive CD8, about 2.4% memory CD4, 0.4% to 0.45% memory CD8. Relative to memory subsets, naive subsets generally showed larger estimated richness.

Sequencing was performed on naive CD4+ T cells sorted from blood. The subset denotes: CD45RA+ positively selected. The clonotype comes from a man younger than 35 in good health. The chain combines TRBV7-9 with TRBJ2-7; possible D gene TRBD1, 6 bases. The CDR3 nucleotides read TGTGCCAGCAGCCCCCTGGACAGCTCCTACGAGCAGTACTTC. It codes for CASSPLDSSYEQYF.